What follows describes a single T cell receptor (beta chain). Its specificity is not known. The CDR3 spans 15 residues. The ends were cut back, 4 bases at V and 8 bases at J, with 18 bases in the middle. The germline CDR1 and CDR2 sequences are SGHAT and FQNNGV. This sample is part of a study of T cell clones after liver transplantation. Whole-study context: Apart from a few HCV-positive recipients, transplants were for non-autoimmune, non-viral reasons. Whole-study findings and limits: Compared with third party-reactive sequences, donor-reactive ones declined more, independent of withdrawal success.

Assay used: immunoSEQ multiplex PCR; TCRdb lists only in-frame clones, some missing. This table has some 110,000 clones, just over 90% appearing once. Thawed unstimulated PBMCs were FACS-sorted by CD3, CD4 and CD8 into two populations. The sample was CD4+ T cells from blood, taken 12 months after liver transplant. The chain joins TRBV11-2 to TRBJ1-5; D is perhaps TRBD1 (5 bases). The TCR originated in a human patient who received a liver transplant. T cells may partly derive from the graft donor. CDR3 protein: CASSSTGTAREPQHF. The CDR3 DNA follows: TGTGCCAGCAGCTCGACCGGGACGGCGCGGGAGCCCCAGCATTTT. Full variable domain (remainder filled in from reference TRBV11-2 and TRBJ1-5): EAGVAQSPRYKIIEKRQSVAFWCNPISGHATLYWYQQILGQGPKLLIQFQNNGVVDDSQLPKDRFSAERLKGVDSTLKIQPAKLEDSAVYLCASSSTGTAREPQHFGDGTRLSIL.